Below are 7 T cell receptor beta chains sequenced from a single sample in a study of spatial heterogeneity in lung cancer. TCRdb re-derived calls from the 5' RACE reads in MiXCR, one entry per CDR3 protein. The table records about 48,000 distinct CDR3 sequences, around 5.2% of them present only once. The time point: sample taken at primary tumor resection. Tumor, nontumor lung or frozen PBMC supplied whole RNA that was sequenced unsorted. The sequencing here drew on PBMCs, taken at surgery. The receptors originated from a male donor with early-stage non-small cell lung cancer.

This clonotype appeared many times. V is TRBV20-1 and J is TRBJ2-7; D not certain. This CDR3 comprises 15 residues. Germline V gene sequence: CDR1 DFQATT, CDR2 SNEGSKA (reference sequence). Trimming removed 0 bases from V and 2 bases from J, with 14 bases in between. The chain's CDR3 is CSARDLSANPYEQYF. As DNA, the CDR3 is TGCAGTGCTAGAGACCTATCAGCGAACCCCTACGAGCAGTACTTC.

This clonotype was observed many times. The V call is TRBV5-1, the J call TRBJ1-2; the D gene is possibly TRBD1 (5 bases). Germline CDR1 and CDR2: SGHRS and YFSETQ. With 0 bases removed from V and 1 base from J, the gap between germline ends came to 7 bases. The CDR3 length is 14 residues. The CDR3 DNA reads TGCGCCAGCAGCTTGGCCGGGGGTAACTATGGCTACACCTTC. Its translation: CASSLAGGNYGYTF.

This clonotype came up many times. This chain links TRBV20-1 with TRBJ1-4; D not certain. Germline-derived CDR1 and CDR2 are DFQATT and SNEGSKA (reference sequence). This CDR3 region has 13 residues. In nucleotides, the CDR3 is TGCAGCGTGTACGAGGTTTCTAATGAAAAACTGTTTTTT. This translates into CSVYEVSNEKLFF.

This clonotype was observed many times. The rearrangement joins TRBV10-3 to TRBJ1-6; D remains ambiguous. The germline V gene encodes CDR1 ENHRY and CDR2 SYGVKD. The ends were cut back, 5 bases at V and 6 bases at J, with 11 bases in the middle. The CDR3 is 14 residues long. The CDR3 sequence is CAISTTSSNSPLHF. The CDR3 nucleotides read TGTGCCATCAGTACGACTAGCTCTAATTCACCCCTCCACTTT.

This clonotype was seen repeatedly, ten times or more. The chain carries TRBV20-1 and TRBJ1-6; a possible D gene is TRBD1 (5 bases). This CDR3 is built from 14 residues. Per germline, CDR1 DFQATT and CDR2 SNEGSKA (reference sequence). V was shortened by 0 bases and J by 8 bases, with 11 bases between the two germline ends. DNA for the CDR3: TGCAGTGCTAGAGATCAGGGTTCGGATTCACCCCTCCACTTT. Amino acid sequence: CSARDQGSDSPLHF.

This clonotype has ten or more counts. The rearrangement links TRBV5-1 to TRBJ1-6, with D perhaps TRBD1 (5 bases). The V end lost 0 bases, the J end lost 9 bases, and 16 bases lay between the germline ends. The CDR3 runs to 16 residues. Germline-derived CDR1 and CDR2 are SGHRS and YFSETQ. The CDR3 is CASSLATRRGTSPLHF. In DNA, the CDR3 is TGCGCCAGCAGCTTGGCAACTCGGAGGGGAACTTCACCCCTCCACTTT.

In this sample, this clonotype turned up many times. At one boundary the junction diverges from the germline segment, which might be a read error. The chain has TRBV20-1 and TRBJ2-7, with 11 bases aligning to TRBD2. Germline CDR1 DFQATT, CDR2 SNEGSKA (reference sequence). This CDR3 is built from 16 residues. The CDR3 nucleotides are TGCAGTGGTAGACCTTCCGGGACTAGCGGCTCCTACGAGCAGTACTTC. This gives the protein CSGRPSGTSGSYEQYF.